This TCR beta chain was observed in a study of post-analysis software for immune sequencing data. Study-level background: The disease courses spanned relapsing-remitting, secondary progressive and progressive-relapsing forms of multiple sclerosis.

Included in the TCR beta cDNA libraries were unique molecular identifiers. MiXCR, applied by TCRdb to the PCR reads, yields one record per CDR3 protein. The sample contains roughly 410,000 distinct CDR3 sequences, around 37% of which appear only once. Study outcomes and limitations: Significantly decreased normalized Chao1 diversity was recorded for multiple sclerosis patients relative to controls. Elevated frequency relative to controls characterized roughly 5 TRBV segments in patients, TRBV5-6, TRBV5-1 and TRBV20-1 among them.

Trimming stripped 1 base from V and 2 bases from J, with 12 bases between. The CDR3 spans 15 residues. CDR1 is MGHRA and CDR2 is YSYEKL in the germline V gene. In this sample, this clonotype turned up a few times. Its antigen is as yet unknown. Sequenced sample: blood. This clonotype was obtained from a girl aged 10-17 years with multiple sclerosis. V is TRBV4-1 and J is TRBJ2-7, with D possibly TRBD2 on 5 matching bases. The CDR3 DNA follows: TGCGCCAGCAGCCAAGTGCGGGCAGGCGCCTACGAGCAGTACTTC. It specifies CASSQVRAGAYEQYF.